Below, 10 T cell receptor beta chains from the same sample are listed, as sequenced in a study of spatial heterogeneity in lung cancer. The study, taken as a whole, reports: Tumor mutation count correlated with how many alpha and beta TCRs expanded intratumorally.

Their cognate antigens are unknown. Specified time point: sample taken at primary tumor resection. TCRdb reprocessed the 5' RACE reads with MiXCR, giving one entry per CDR3 protein. This repertoire shows 3,000 to 4,000 distinct CDR3 sequences, under 8% found once; its top ten account for about 19%. This sample comprised lung tumor tissue, obtained at surgery. The source of these receptors is a male donor with early-stage non-small cell lung cancer.

For this clonotype: This may arise from a read error, as a much more abundant clone is one base away. Since the library was made to target alpha chains, this beta chain is a stray read and its abundance is not meaningful. This chain joins TRBV29-1 and TRBJ1-2, with a weak D call TRBD1 (5 bases). Trimming left V 6 bases short and J 8 bases short, with 22 bases between. The germline V gene has CDR1 SQVTM and CDR2 ANQGSEA. The CDR3 totals 14 residues. CDR3 DNA: TGCAGCGTGGGGGACTTGGTGGGCCGAGGAGGCTACACCTTC. This codes for CSVGDLVGRGGYTF.

Many counts were recorded for this clonotype. A library made for alpha chains picked up this beta chain off target, so its size means little. The V call is TRBV20-1, the J call TRBJ1-2; D gene ambiguous. Trimming cost V 1 base and J 5 bases, with 11 bases left between them. The CDR3 sequence is 13 residues long. Germline V gives CDR1 DFQATT, CDR2 SNEGSKA (reference sequence). The DNA for the CDR3 is TGCAGTGCTAGAGCGGACGCACTGTATGGCTACACCTTC. It yields the protein CSARADALYGYTF.

This clonotype counts as medium-sized (0.01 to 0.1%). This beta chain is an off-target read within a library intended for alpha chains, so its frequency means little. V is TRBV5-1 and J is TRBJ2-1; the match to TRBD1 covers 11 bases. Losses at the gene ends were 4 bases for V and 0 bases for J; bases not matched to a gene: 12. Germline V CDR1 and CDR2: SGHRS, YFSETQ. The CDR3 consists of 19 residues. The CDR3 here is CASSPGWDRGFSSYNEQFF. CDR3 sequence (DNA): TGCGCCAGCAGCCCAGGATGGGACAGGGGGTTTAGCTCCTACAATGAGCAGTTCTTC.

This clonotype was counted many times. Within a library made for alpha chains, this beta chain is off target, and its count is uninformative. The chain is built from TRBV13 and TRBJ1-6; D may be TRBD1 (6 bases). From germline, CDR1 is PRHDT and CDR2 FYEKMQ (reference sequence). This CDR3 has 15 residues. Trimming pared 5 bases from V and 5 bases from J, leaving 13 bases between. The CDR3 here is CASSAGALNNSPLHF. In DNA, the CDR3 is TGTGCCAGCAGCGCAGGGGCCCTCAATAATTCACCCCTCCACTTT.

This clonotype is judged medium-sized. With the library built for alpha chains, this beta chain is off target and its frequency is not meaningful. The chain recombines TRBV7-2 with TRBJ2-7; no firm D call. The CDR3 totals 14 residues. The ends were cut back, 1 base at V and 3 bases at J, with 10 bases in the middle. Germline V CDR1 and CDR2: SGHTA, FQGNSA. This CDR3 is CASSLGPGNYEQYF. CDR3 DNA: TGTGCCAGCAGCTTAGGCCCAGGCAACTACGAGCAGTACTTC.

There are many counts of this clonotype. This beta chain represents an off-target read in a library built for alpha chains; its size is of limited meaning. The genes are TRBV28 and TRBJ2-2, with 7 nucleotides matching TRBD2. Germline CDR1 MDHEN, CDR2 SYDVKM. The CDR3 extends over 15 amino acids. J lost 0 bases, V lost 5 bases, and 3 bases had no gene match. The CDR3 bases are TGTGCCAGCAGTCTGGGACTAACGAACACCGGGGAGCTGTTTTTT. Translated: CASSLGLTNTGELFF.

Ten or more counts support this clonotype. Since the library was made to target alpha chains, this beta chain is a stray read and its abundance is not meaningful. The V and J genes are TRBV6-6 and TRBJ2-1; 8 bases are a match to TRBD2. V shed 2 bases, J shed 9 bases, and the junction held 9 bases outside the gene matches. The CDR3 spans 15 residues. CDR1 and CDR2 from the germline V gene are MNHNY and SVGAGI (reference sequence). CDR3 region: CASSYRRRGEGEQFF. CDR3 nucleotide sequence: TGTGCCAGCAGTTACCGTCGGCGGGGGGAGGGTGAGCAGTTCTTC.

In this sample, this clonotype is medium-sized. This beta chain is off target for a library built for alpha chains, so its abundance means little. The chain combines TRBV29-1 with TRBJ2-1; D not resolved. Germline CDR1 and CDR2: SQVTM and ANQGSEA. CDR3 size: 11 residues. The V end lost 5 bases, the J end lost 7 bases, and 9 bases lay between the germline ends. This CDR3 reads CSVPLGNEQFF. DNA of the CDR3: TGCAGCGTTCCTCTAGGGAATGAGCAGTTCTTC.

By share, this clonotype counts as medium-sized. A library made for alpha chains picked up this beta chain off target, so its size means little. This chain uses TRBV12-3 or TRBV12-4 with TRBJ1-2; 7 nucleotides line up with TRBD1. The CDR3 loop spans 14 amino acids. V lost 2 bases, J lost 6 bases, and 6 bases stayed unmatched. The CDR3 spells CASSLNDRVHGYTF. CDR3 sequence (DNA): TGTGCCAGCAGTTTAAACGACAGGGTCCATGGCTACACCTTC.

This clonotype was seen only a few times. This beta chain turned up in a library designed for alpha chains; as an off-target read, its abundance says little. This chain links TRBV6-5 with TRBJ2-1; D is unclear. This CDR3 region has 11 residues. CDR1 is MNHEY and CDR2 is SVGAGI in the germline V gene. V was cut by 1 base and J by 8 bases, with 3 bases left in between. In nucleotides, the CDR3 is TGTGCCAGCAGTTACTTGTATGAGCAGTTCTTC. Translating gives CASSYLYEQFF.